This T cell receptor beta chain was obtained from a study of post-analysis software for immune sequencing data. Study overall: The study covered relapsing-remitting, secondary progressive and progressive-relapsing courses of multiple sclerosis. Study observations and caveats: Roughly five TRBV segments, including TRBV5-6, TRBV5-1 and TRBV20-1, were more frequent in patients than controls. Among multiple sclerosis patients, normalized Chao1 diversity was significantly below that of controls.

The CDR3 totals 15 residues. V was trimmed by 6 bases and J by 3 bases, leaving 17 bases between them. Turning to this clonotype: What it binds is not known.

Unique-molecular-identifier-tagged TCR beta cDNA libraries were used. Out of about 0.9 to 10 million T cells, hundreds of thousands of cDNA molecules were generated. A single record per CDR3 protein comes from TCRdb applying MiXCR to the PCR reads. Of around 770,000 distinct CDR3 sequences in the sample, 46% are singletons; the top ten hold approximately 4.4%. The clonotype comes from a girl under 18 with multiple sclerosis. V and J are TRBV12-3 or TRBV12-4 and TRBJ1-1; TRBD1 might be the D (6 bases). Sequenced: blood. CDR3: CASSPTISGDTEAFF. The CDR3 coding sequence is TGTGCCAGCAGCCCAACGATATCAGGGGACACTGAAGCTTTCTTT.